This is a list of T cell receptor beta chains from one sample in a study of shared clonotypes between healthy human individuals. Method: immunoSEQ multiplex PCR; TCRdb's copy keeps in-frame clones and lacks some. This table has 2,500,000 or so clones, over 85% appearing once. The sequencing input was naive CD4+ T cells sorted from blood. All receptors derive from a man between 18 and 35 years old in good health. Each CDR3 is given without its conserved first and last residue. The D gene is left open where the match is weak.

V gene	J gene	D gene	CDR3 protein
TRBV29-1	TRBJ2-1	.	SVEVPTYNEQF
TRBV14	TRBJ2-2	.	ASSPQEGENTGELF
TRBV5-4	TRBJ2-1	.	ASSYRSESNEQF
TRBV5-3	TRBJ1-4	TRBD1	ARSLRGQTPSDLF
TRBV9	TRBJ2-3	TRBD1	ASRDRGLGRKTQY
TRBV10-2	TRBJ1-6	.	ASSERDAYNSPLH
TRBV5-1	TRBJ1-1	.	ASSPGGTNTEAF
TRBV5-1	TRBJ2-7	.	ASSPTGSYEQY
TRBV11-2	TRBJ1-1	.	ASSLAAVHPNTEAF
TRBV7-6	TRBJ2-7	.	ASSLEPGEQY
TRBV10-3	TRBJ2-3	.	AIKSPATDTQY
TRBV5-4	TRBJ2-7	.	ASSLNQGEQY
TRBV11-3	TRBJ2-7	TRBD2	ASNINGREGPYEQY
TRBV7-2	TRBJ2-7	TRBD2	ASSSVPGLAGGPGEQY
TRBV6-5	TRBJ1-6	TRBD1	ATTDRDNSPLH
TRBV5-4	TRBJ1-1	.	ASSPRGGDTEAF
TRBV14	TRBJ1-3	TRBD1	ASSQGTGAGNTIY
TRBV25-1	TRBJ1-5	TRBD1	ARVGGSQPQH
TRBV7-9	TRBJ2-1	.	ASSVLSVGGNEQF
TRBV7-9	TRBJ1-1	.	ASSSMTGNTEAF
TRBV2	TRBJ1-1	.	ASSEAWGALNTEAF
TRBV6-5	TRBJ2-7	.	ASSYSIGGTEY
TRBV6-4	TRBJ2-1	.	ASSDGRGSYNEQF
TRBV5-5	TRBJ1-4	TRBD1	ASGDRGGEKLF
TRBV28	TRBJ1-1	TRBD1	ASRAGGASNTEAF
TRBV5-1	TRBJ2-7	.	ASSLLSQGSYEQY
TRBV25-1	TRBJ2-7	.	ASSPIMASYEQY
TRBV9	TRBJ1-1	.	ASSVTQRLNTEAF
TRBV5-1	TRBJ2-7	TRBD2	ASSLTGGGPQGEQY
TRBV13	TRBJ2-3	.	AISGTLSTDTQY
TRBV10-3	TRBJ1-2	.	AISESGSYGYT
TRBV18	TRBJ2-7	.	ASSPLGGEQY
TRBV10-3	TRBJ2-7	.	ATGQSEAGEQY
TRBV25-1	TRBJ1-1	.	ASSALRELLNTEAF
TRBV6-5	TRBJ2-7	.	ASSFSLNLGYEQY
TRBV20-1	TRBJ1-2	.	SASNDGYT
TRBV11-2	TRBJ1-5	.	ASSPRGNQPQH
TRBV10-3	TRBJ2-5	.	AISESGGRQETQY
TRBV29-1	TRBJ2-1	.	SVVGFNEQF
TRBV7-8	TRBJ2-1	.	ASSLGRYNEQF
TRBV4-1	TRBJ2-7	TRBD2	ASTFGSGRASDEQY
TRBV4-1	TRBJ2-7	TRBD2	ASSQDSGRAGQY
TRBV30	TRBJ1-6	.	AWSEQSSSPLH
TRBV5-1	TRBJ2-4	.	ASSLDGGNIQY
TRBV2	TRBJ2-2	TRBD1	ASWDRGNTGELF
TRBV21-1	TRBJ1-5	.	ASSLKEKGPQH
TRBV29-1	TRBJ2-1	TRBD2	SARGGGRVERYNEQF
TRBV18	TRBJ1-6	.	ASSQRPADNSPLH
TRBV30	TRBJ2-7	TRBD1	ALGQGSRYEQY
TRBV19	TRBJ1-6	TRBD1	ASRRTGGDNSPLH
TRBV7-9	TRBJ2-7	TRBD1	ASSLVMGQGIGGEQY
TRBV14	TRBJ2-6	.	ASSRAGGANVLT
TRBV2	TRBJ1-5	.	ASSDRAGGRHQPQH
TRBV5-4	TRBJ2-7	.	ASSLAPGHEQY
TRBV19	TRBJ1-5	.	ASSRQNQKGQPQH
TRBV28	TRBJ2-1	TRBD2	ASITAGEGYNEQF
TRBV5-1	TRBJ2-5	TRBD1	ASSRDRVEETQY
TRBV5-1	TRBJ1-4	.	ASSLERVTNEKLF
TRBV28	TRBJ1-2	.	ASSSQGSGYT